This T cell receptor beta chain was recovered during a study of blood T cell repertoires in COVID-19. On the study more broadly: Acute and convalescent COVID-19 samples came from the United States, Italy and Spain.

Clones were read by immunoSEQ multiplex PCR, and TCRdb kept only the in-frame ones, dropping some. The sample comprises some 260,000 clones, about 89% of which are singletons, and under 10% rests with the top ten. The CDR3 runs to 15 residues. With V trimmed by 4 bases and J by 3 bases, 8 bases remained unmatched. Germline V gene data show CDR1 as MGHRA and CDR2 as YSYEKL. Participants' own reports of clinical history determined their cohort assignment. Each recovered donor of Cohort 3 presented with two negative PCRs, clearance, or symptom resolution. The sequencing input was PBMCs or T cells enriched from blood (not recorded which). The origin of this receptor is a man between 40 and 49 years old who had recovered from COVID-19. This chain joins TRBV4-1 and TRBJ2-7; 8 bases line up with TRBD1. The CDR3 sequence: CASSPIGDRGYEQYF. The CDR3 nucleotides read TGCGCCAGCAGCCCAATTGGAGACAGGGGCTACGAGCAGTACTTC.